The entry that follows covers one TCR beta chain sequence. The target antigen is unknown. The V and J ends lost 6 bases and 1 base respectively, with 25 bases between them. This CDR3 spans 19 amino acids. Germline CDR1 and CDR2: WNHNN and SYGVQD (reference sequence). The time point denotes: pre-treatment sample, taken before nivolumab and TIL therapy. The libraries were made with immunoSEQ v3. Libraries were sequenced to 2 million to 2.5 million read pairs (survey) or roughly 4.5-6.5 million (deep). Assay: immunoSEQ multiplex PCR; the TCRdb copy retains only in-frame clones and omits some. The sample carries about 45,000 clones, around 80% recorded once. The data were obtained in a study of TIL therapy for anti-PD-1-resistant metastatic lung cancer. At the level of the study: Patients then received nivolumab; progressors got lymphodepletion, TIL and IL-2. Median tumor mutation burden was approximately 1.5 mutations per megabase.

Overall study findings and caveats: TIL clonotype persistence in blood showed no apparent association with response.

Source: blood, taken at baseline. The receptor comes from a man aged 70 or older with non-small cell lung cancer. The gene calls are TRBV10-1 and TRBJ2-4; TRBD2 might be the D (6 bases). CDR3 in DNA: TGCGCCAGCAGGATTTTCGTAGGGACTCCTAAAGGGGCCAAAAACATTCAGTACTTC. It encodes CASRIFVGTPKGAKNIQYF.